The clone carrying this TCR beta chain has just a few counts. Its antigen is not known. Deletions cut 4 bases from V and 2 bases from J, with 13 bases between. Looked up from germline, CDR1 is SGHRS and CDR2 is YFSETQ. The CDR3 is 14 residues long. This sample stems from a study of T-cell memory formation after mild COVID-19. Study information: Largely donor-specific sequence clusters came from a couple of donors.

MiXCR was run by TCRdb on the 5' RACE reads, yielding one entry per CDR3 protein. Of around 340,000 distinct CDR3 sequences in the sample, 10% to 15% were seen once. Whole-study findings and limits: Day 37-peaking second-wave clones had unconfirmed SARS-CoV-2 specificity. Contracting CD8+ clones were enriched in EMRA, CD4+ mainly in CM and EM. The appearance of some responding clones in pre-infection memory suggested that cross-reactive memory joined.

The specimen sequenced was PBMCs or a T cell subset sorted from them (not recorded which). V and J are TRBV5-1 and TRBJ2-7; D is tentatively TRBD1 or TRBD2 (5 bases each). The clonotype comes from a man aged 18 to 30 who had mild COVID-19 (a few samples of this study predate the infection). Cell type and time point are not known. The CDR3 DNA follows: TGCGCCAGCAGCATAACGGGACCTCCCTACGAGCAGTACTTC. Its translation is CASSITGPPYEQYF.